This T cell receptor beta chain appears in the sequencing data of a study of control samples from healthy donors and cancer patients. The table came from immunoSEQ multiplex PCR; TCRdb's copy has only in-frame clones and leaves some out. The sample holds around 250,000 clones, more than 65% seen once. The CDR3 runs to 15 residues. Trimming cost V 4 bases and J 4 bases, with 14 bases left between them. The germline V gene encodes CDR1 LGHNT and CDR2 FRNRAP. The sequenced sample consisted of PBMCs. This clonotype was sampled from a woman aged 60-75 years with lung cancer. This rearrangement joins TRBV12-5 to TRBJ1-3; D may be TRBD1 (5 bases). The chain's CDR3 is CASGSMGTEGNTIYF. CDR3 sequence (DNA): TGTGCTAGTGGTTCCATGGGGACCGAAGGAAACACCATATATTTT.